A single sample gave rise to the 19 T cell receptor beta chains below, sequenced in a study of blood T cell repertoires in COVID-19 (dated by TCRdb to the early 2020s). Libraries were prepared through the immunoSEQ multiplex PCR assay. The immuneACCESS repertoire file appears here via TCRdb, limited to in-frame rearrangements. These files lack a portion of the clones; in checked studies, under half of the deficit traces to unresolved V genes, and the cause of the others is not known. The sample table shows 150,000 to 200,000 clones, and approximately 84% are seen once. 22% of the sample belongs to the ten largest clones. The material sequenced was peripheral blood. Receptor source: a woman of 80 years or more with acute or convalescent COVID-19.

The chain has TRBV27 and TRBJ1-2, with a possible D match to TRBD1 (5 bases). V lost 5 bases, J lost 2 bases, and 15 bases lay in between. CDR3 size: 15 residues. Germline V CDR1 and CDR2: MNHEY, SMNVEV (reference sequence). CDR3 nucleotides: TGTGCCAGCAGTCCCGGACACGCCTTAAACTATGGCTACACCTTC. The encoded protein is CASSPGHALNYGYTF.

This sequence joins TRBV6-2 or TRBV6-3 and TRBJ2-1; 9 nucleotides agree with TRBD2. CDR1 is MNHEY, CDR2 SVGEGT, per germline. This CDR3 region has 17 residues. J lost 0 bases, V lost 2 bases, and 5 bases had no gene match. For the CDR3, the DNA is TGTGCCAGCAGTTACGAAGCGGGAGGAAGCTCCTACAATGAGCAGTTCTTC. Translated: CASSYEAGGSSYNEQFF.

The rearrangement links TRBV29-1 to TRBJ1-1, with TRBD1 matching 8 bases. V lost 6 bases, J lost 1 base, and 19 bases stayed unmatched. Germline V gene sequence: CDR1 SQVTM, CDR2 ANQGSEA. The CDR3 runs to 18 residues. The CDR3 DNA reads TGCAGCGTCCTATTCAGGGGGCGACCATATCCAAAGAACACTGAAGCTTTCTTT. Its translation is CSVLFRGRPYPKNTEAFF.

The V call is TRBV5-1, the J call TRBJ2-1, with 14 bases fitting TRBD2. The germline V gene has CDR1 SGHRS and CDR2 YFSETQ. J lost 9 bases, V lost 4 bases, and 12 bases had no gene match. This CDR3 contains 17 residues. The CDR3 nucleotides read TGCGCCAGCAGCCTTGGACTAGCGGGAGGCTCTCGTAGTGAGCAGTTCTTC. Translation: CASSLGLAGGSRSEQFF.

The chain couples TRBV6-2 or TRBV6-3 to TRBJ1-2; TRBD1 matches 7 bases. J gave up 4 bases and V 2 bases, and 1 base lay outside the gene matches. Germline lookup yields CDR1 MNHEY and CDR2 SVGEGT. The CDR3 sequence is 13 residues long. The CDR3 sequence is CASSYTGVYGYTF. In DNA form, the CDR3 reads TGTGCCAGCAGTTACACAGGGGTCTATGGCTACACCTTC.

V gene TRBV30 combines with J gene TRBJ1-4; D is unclear. The ends were cut back, 0 bases at V and 2 bases at J, with 7 bases in the middle. The CDR3 runs 14 residues. Germline lookup yields CDR1 GTSNPN and CDR2 SVGIG (reference sequence). The CDR3 DNA is TGTGCCTGGAGTGTACACCGCACTAATGAAAAACTGTTTTTT. Amino acids: CAWSVHRTNEKLFF.

The V gene is TRBV4-3, the J gene TRBJ2-5, with 11 bases lining up with TRBD2. CDR1 and CDR2 (germline): LGHNA, YSLEER. There are 18 residues in the CDR3. Trimming took 0 bases from V and 5 from J; bases not matched to a gene: 11. CDR3 sequence (DNA): TGCGCCAGCAGCCAAGATCTGGGACTAGCGGCCCTCGGGGAGACCCAGTACTTC. This translates into CASSQDLGLAALGETQYF.

This chain uses TRBV7-9 with TRBJ1-6, with TRBD1 as a possible D gene (5 bases). The V end was cut by 4 bases, the J end by 8 bases, with 18 bases between. Germline V CDR1 and CDR2: SEHNR, FQNEAQ (reference sequence). This CDR3 has 16 amino acids. In nucleotides, the CDR3 is TGTGCCAGCAGCTCCGGAGCGGCAGGGAGGGATTCACCCCTCCACTTT. This sequence encodes CASSSGAAGRDSPLHF.

The gene calls are TRBV5-4 and TRBJ1-1; TRBD1 aligns across 9 bases. V shed 4 bases, J shed 10 bases, and the junction held 8 bases outside the gene matches. The CDR3 consists of 13 residues. The germline V gene encodes CDR1 SGHNT and CDR2 YYREEE (reference sequence). The CDR3 here is CASSAGQGVGAFF. Written as DNA, the CDR3 is TGTGCCAGCAGCGCGGGACAGGGAGTGGGAGCTTTCTTT.

This clone was seen a few times. The chain uses TRBV19 and TRBJ2-7; maybe TRBD2 (6 bases). The length of the CDR3 is 18 residues. Germline lookup yields CDR1 LNHDA and CDR2 SQIVND (reference sequence). V lost 3 bases, J lost 2 bases, and 23 bases lay in between. The CDR3 nucleotides are TGTGCCAGTAGTATGCCTAGCGCTTATTTAAGGGTTACCTACGAGCAGTACTTC. Residues: CASSMPSAYLRVTYEQYF.

This clone was seen more than once but under ten times. The V and J genes are TRBV5-4 and TRBJ2-5; TRBD2 is a possible D gene (6 bases). There are 14 residues in the CDR3. CDR1 SGHNT and CDR2 YYREEE come from the germline V gene (reference sequence). V dropped 7 bases and J dropped 2 bases, with 15 bases sitting between them. The CDR3 loop reads CASASGGTQETQYF. CDR3 bases: TGTGCCAGCGCATCAGGAGGGACTCAAGAGACCCAGTACTTC.

This chain links TRBV6-5 with TRBJ1-1; D may be TRBD1 (5 bases). CDR1 and CDR2 from the germline V gene are MNHEY and SVGAGI. The ends were cut back, 6 bases at V and 3 bases at J, with 11 bases in the middle. The CDR3 has 13 residues. The CDR3 spells CASRETVYTEAFF. The CDR3 nucleotides read TGTGCCAGCAGGGAGACAGTCTACACTGAAGCTTTCTTT.

The V and J genes are TRBV18 and TRBJ2-7; 8 positions match TRBD2. The CDR3 runs to 13 residues. Germline V CDR1 and CDR2: KGHSH, LQKENI. Trimming cost V 6 bases and J 3 bases; bases outside gene matches: 4. In DNA form, the CDR3 reads TGTGCCAGCTCGCCGACTAGCGACTACGAGCAGTACTTC. This sequence encodes CASSPTSDYEQYF. The full variable domain, with the rest looked up from reference TRBV18 and TRBJ2-7, is NAGVMQNPRHLVRRRGQEARLRCSPMKGHSHVYWYRQLPEEGLKFMVYLQKENIIDESGMPKERFSAEFPKEGPSILRIQQVVRGDSAAYFCASSPTSDYEQYFGPGTRLTVT.

This clone was counted between two and nine times. CDR3 sequence reads: CASSFRQGPITYEQYF. The CDR3 coding sequence is TGTGCCAGCAGCTTCCGACAGGGTCCCATAACCTACGAGCAGTACTTC. The V call is TRBV7-2, the J call TRBJ2-7; 7 bases fit TRBD1. The CDR3 contains 16 residues. From germline, CDR1 is SGHTA and CDR2 FQGNSA. V was pared by 3 bases and J by 2 bases, with 10 bases of the junction left unmatched.

This chain links TRBV15 with TRBJ2-2; D might be TRBD1 (5 bases). CDR3 size: 16 residues. Germline-derived CDR1 and CDR2 are LNHNV and YYDKDF (reference sequence). V lost 4 bases, J lost 6 bases, and 18 bases lay in between. Here the CDR3 DNA reads TGTGCCACCAGCATCCCAGGGCAGAGCAGCGCCGGGGAGCTGTTTTTT. The encoded protein is CATSIPGQSSAGELFF.

This chain joins TRBV7-2 and TRBJ2-1, with TRBD2 matching over 7 bases. The CDR3 covers 18 residues. V lost 6 bases to trimming and J lost 2 bases; unmatched junction nucleotides: 16. The germline CDR1 and CDR2 sequences are SGHTA and FQGNSA. The CDR3: CASRSPPGGRAPYNEQFF. The DNA of the CDR3 is TGTGCCAGCAGGTCCCCTCCCGGGGGGAGGGCCCCCTACAATGAGCAGTTCTTC.

The chain employs TRBV11-2 and TRBJ2-4; 7 bases match TRBD2. This CDR3 is built from 14 residues. Germline CDR1 SGHAT, CDR2 FQNNGV. V lost 3 bases, J lost 15 bases, and 14 bases stayed unmatched. The CDR3 nucleotides read TGTGCCAGCAGCTTTGGGAGGGACGCAGTGTTTGCGTACTTC. Protein: CASSFGRDAVFAYF.

The chain couples TRBV21-1 to TRBJ2-1; the D segment call TRBD2 is taken from the table without a DNA check. TRBV21-1 is termed a pseudogene. CDR3 size: 16 residues. DNA of the CDR3: TGTGCCAGCAGCAAAATCCGCGGGAGAGTCCACAATGAGCAGTTCTTC. It yields the protein CASSKIRGRVHNEQFF.

The chain is built from TRBV5-1 and TRBJ2-5, with unresolved D. The CDR3 covers 15 residues. Germline loops: CDR1 SGHRS, CDR2 YFSETQ. Trimming shortened V by 6 bases and J by 3 bases, and 18 bases separated the two germline ends. DNA of the CDR3: TGCGCCAGCACGGAGATCGGCTTAAGTAAAGAGACCCAGTACTTC. Its translation is CASTEIGLSKETQYF.